This TCR beta chain was sequenced in a study of cytomegalovirus exposure and HLA in healthy donors (dated by TCRdb to 2016 to 2017). Concerning the study at large: According to an earlier analysis of 550 to 750 of the donors, about 179 million T cells yielded roughly 100 million unique TCR beta sequences and approximately 300 Gb of sequence data. An early release that covered several hundred HLA-typed donors contained approximately 300 gigabases of sequencing data and tens of millions of unique TCR sequences. Of the approximately 400 genotyped donors, less than 90% were placed in the genetic ancestry cluster associated with self-reported Caucasian donors. The study aimed to test whether signatures of past pathogen exposure could be identified by cataloging public T cell receptors. The study profiled the T cell repertoires of some 610 subjects by immunosequencing and related them to cytomegalovirus serostatus. In addition to the first cohort of approximately 670 subjects, a separate validation cohort of 120 different subjects was used. The study combined high-throughput TCR immunosequencing, statistical association of individual TCRs with disease status, and machine learning to predict cytomegalovirus infection status. To study patterns of TCR occurrence, a later analysis re-analyzed previously published TCR beta repertoires from just over 650 donors and added high-resolution HLA genotyping. In the later analysis, no new phenotypic data were used to find candidate immune exposures; instead, reliance was placed on TCR beta sequences and their occurrence across donors. In an earlier analysis of roughly 540 of the donors, high-throughput TCR beta sequencing was used to judge whether each TCR beta V gene segment behaved as functional or pseudogenic. Donor age, sex, ethnicity and CMV serostatus were collected together with the repertoire data. A later genetic analysis used genome-wide SNP genotypes for about 65% of the roughly 700 donors, treating that subset as a discovery cohort. All discovery cohort repertoires had been generated on a single sequencing platform. Class I and class II HLA loci were covered by the typing at four-digit resolution. The number of donors typed differed by locus, with roughly 629-640 for A, B, C, DRB1 and DQB1, more than 500 for DQA1, 600 to 610 for DPA1, and some 440 for DPB1. About 5 DR-DQ haplotypes were handled as single units for association and clustering, since linkage in the cohort was strong. Across around 400 genotyped donors of the cohort, an average of about 240,000 unique TCR beta nucleotide sequences per donor were sequenced, and around 19% of those sequences were non-productive.

Results the study describes overall, beyond this receptor: In a later analysis, several top co-occurrence clusters were reported to appear linked to parvovirus B19, influenza, CMV and Epstein-Barr virus. A later analysis found that HLA-associated TCR beta chains were more clonally expanded and had lower generation probabilities than equally common non-associated chains. Because counts were too low, around 18 rarely observed V segments, including chromosome 9 orphons, were left out of the earlier analysis of roughly 600 of the donors. Compared with the approximately 600-donor mean, donors in an Asian-associated ancestry cluster had fewer N-insertions in productive TCRs, according to a later genetic analysis. According to a later analysis, TCR association rates differed among HLA loci, with DRB1 alleles showing the most associated TCRs and HLA-C alleles showing the fewest. Linkage disequilibrium might explain the correlated functional status among segregating V segments, but an unknown experimental factor could not be excluded. According to a later analysis, most CMV-associated TCR beta chains appeared to be HLA-restricted, and the HLA associations seemed to be driven largely by CMV exposure. According to the authors, the approach could potentially be generalized to other disease states and immunological phenotypes. A further reported finding was that TCR beta sequences accurately predicted the HLA-A and HLA-B alleles for most subjects in the first cohort. When HLA alleles, especially DR and DQ, strongly co-occurred, TCR associations were difficult to assign to individual alleles. The classifier was reported to diagnose cytomegalovirus status with high specificity and sensitivity in both the original and validation cohorts. The cohort was sequenced for TCR beta chains only, and without alpha or paired-chain data the features that could be detected were limited. At a false discovery rate of 0.05, a later analysis linked roughly 17,000 TCR beta sequences to specific HLA alleles. The only immune exposure information available for the cohort was CMV serostatus. In the study, about 150 TCR beta chains were listed as associated with cytomegalovirus. Most TCR sequences were seen in very few donors, while some public TCRs were found in many individuals. A cluster of highly shared sequence variants was judged likely to represent a technical artifact of the sequencing pipeline. V-gene and J-gene trimming of TCR beta chains was associated with a missense DCLRE1C variant in a later genetic analysis, and the association was replicated in an independent cohort. In vitro tests confirmed that a few of the cytomegalovirus-associated TCR beta chains recognize cytomegalovirus antigens. The presence/absence analyses assumed that sequencing depth was roughly uniform across donors, and that assumption may not be true. In an earlier analysis of more than 500 of the donors, most TCR beta V segments appeared in productive rearrangements about 87% or about 30% of the time, broadly matching IMGT annotations. Because HLA typing was missing for some donors at each locus, association tests included only the typed subset.

To prepare the library, the immunoSEQ multiplex PCR assay was applied. For the multiplex PCR, a mixture combining 60 forward primers for TCR Vbeta segments and 13 reverse primers for TCR Jbeta segments was used. A multiplex PCR assay on genomic DNA amplified the CDR3 region of rearranged TCR beta genes. Amplified TCR beta libraries were sequenced as 87-base-pair reads on the Illumina HiSeq System. Per the authors' processing: A later analysis tallied roughly 80 million unique TCR beta chains across the 640 or so repertoires, and some 10 million of those chains were shared by two or more donors. Raw reads were error-corrected and collapsed into unique sequences with a nearest-neighbor algorithm that merged closely related sequences to remove PCR and sequencing errors. Alignment of CDR3 sequences to IMGT reference sequences was used to assign V, D and J gene segments. For a sequence to be retained, a match of at least six nucleotides to both a V gene segment and a J gene segment was required. A rearrangement counted as productive if the CDR3 had no stop codons and remained in frame with V and J, and every other rearrangement counted as non-productive. CDR3 was defined by IMGT convention, running from the second conserved V-encoded cysteine to the conserved J-encoded phenylalanine. The earlier analysis of 587 of the donors excluded any sequence lacking an unambiguous match to a single V gene segment. An earlier analysis of just under 600 of the donors called V segments functional above 56.7% productive rearrangements and segregating when the between-donor standard deviation exceeded 5%. A statistical classification framework was built to diagnose cytomegalovirus status from the catalog of TCR beta chain sequences. A later analysis assigned V and J genes by comparing TCR nucleotide sequences with IMGT/GENE-DB human TR gene sequences. A later analysis assigned CDR3 sequences and most-parsimonious VDJ recombination scenarios with the TCRdist pipeline. In a later analysis, every TCR beta chain was defined by the combination of its CDR3 amino acid sequence and its V-gene family, and reads without a unique V-gene family were dropped. A later analysis removed 592 highly shared, low-generation-probability nucleotide sequences to deal with suspected cross-contamination and a sequencing artifact. A later analysis calculated a clonal expansion index for each public chain from normalized within-repertoire ranks of inferred template counts. A later analysis computed generation probabilities with a VDJ recombination model fitted to out-of-frame rearrangements, and checked the results against IGoR. A later analysis scored TCR-TCR, TCR-HLA and TCR-CMV co-occurrence with hypergeometric tests, applying a repertoire-size bias correction to TCR pairs. A later analysis estimated false discovery rates by permuting HLA or CMV assignments 20 times. A later analysis grouped co-occurring TCRs with DBSCAN, adding TCRdist sequence similarity when clustering within HLA-allele-positive subsets. For co-occurrence clustering, repertoires with fewer than 30,000 or more than 120,000 public chains were excluded, along with a handful of repertoires with anomalous nucleotide sharing. TCRdb retrieved this table from immuneACCESS and kept in-frame rearrangements only. Not all clones are present; in checked studies, unresolved V genes account for under half, and no reason is known for the remainder. From that table come the V and J calls and clone size; the DNA was used to work out D and trimming. Counted in this sample were more than 150,000 clones; about 86% of them appeared once. The ten largest clones take up 2% to 2.5% of the sample.

About this clone itself: Its specific antigen is unknown. No clone much larger than this one lies a single base away; base qualities are absent.

The cohort was made up of roughly 670 healthy bone marrow donors. Cohort members were all nominally healthy when sampled, although unrecorded immune exposures were likely present. The donor tested CMV seronegative and was one of the 352 seronegative cohort members. A peripheral blood sample was collected from each donor, and TCR beta sequencing was performed on peripheral blood mononuclear cells. Genomic DNA extraction from the blood cell samples was performed with the Qiagen DNeasy Blood Extraction Kit. This receptor was obtained from a woman in her twenties or thirties in good health and CMV-seronegative. Sequenced input: PBMCs.

The CDR3 is CASSLVGGDSYEQYF. The sequenced DNA: TGTGCCAGCAGCTTGGTGGGCGGGGACTCCTACGAGCAGTACTTC. The chain was built from TRBV5-4 and TRBJ2-7; TRBD2 is a possible D gene, resting on 6 matching bases. Cut back by 0 bases and 0 bases, the V and J ends lie 10 bases apart. CDR1 SGHNT and CDR2 YYREEE were looked up in the germline V gene (reference sequence). There are 15 amino acids in the CDR3, from cysteine to phenylalanine inclusive. The kept DNA is CDR3 alone, 45 bases in frame from the first base. The variable domain in full, with residues beyond the CDR3 obtained from the reference TRBV5-4 and TRBJ2-7 genes, is ETGVTQSPTHLIKTRGQQVTLRCSSQSGHNTVSWYQQALGQGPQFIFQYYREEENGRGNFPPRFSGLQFPNYSSELNVNALELDDSALYLCASSLVGGDSYEQYFGPGTRLTVT.